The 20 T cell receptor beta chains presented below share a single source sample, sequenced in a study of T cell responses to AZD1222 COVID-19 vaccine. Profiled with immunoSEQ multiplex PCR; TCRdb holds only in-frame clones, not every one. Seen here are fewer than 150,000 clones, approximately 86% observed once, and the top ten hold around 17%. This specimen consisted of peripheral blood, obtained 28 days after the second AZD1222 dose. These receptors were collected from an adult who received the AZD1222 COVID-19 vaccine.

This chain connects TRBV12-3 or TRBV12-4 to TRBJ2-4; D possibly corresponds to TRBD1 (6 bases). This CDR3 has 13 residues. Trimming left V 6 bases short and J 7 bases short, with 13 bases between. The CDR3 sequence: CASRYSGVNIQYF. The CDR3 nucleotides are TGTGCCAGCAGATATTCAGGGGTGAACATTCAGTACTTC.

CDR3 sequence (DNA): TGTGCCAGCAGCCGTGGGGTCGGAAACACCATATATTTT. This sequence encodes CASSRGVGNTIYF. The J gene is TRBJ1-3, the V gene TRBV11-3, with D unclear. The CDR3 spans 13 residues. Deletions cut 5 bases from V and 4 bases from J, with 9 bases between. CDR1 is SGHNT, CDR2 YENEEA, per germline.

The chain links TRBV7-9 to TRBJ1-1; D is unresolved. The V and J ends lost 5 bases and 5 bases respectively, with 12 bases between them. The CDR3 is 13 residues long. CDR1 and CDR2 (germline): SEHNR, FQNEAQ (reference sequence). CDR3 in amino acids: CASSALARTEAFF. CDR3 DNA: TGTGCCAGCAGCGCCCTCGCCAGGACTGAAGCTTTCTTT.

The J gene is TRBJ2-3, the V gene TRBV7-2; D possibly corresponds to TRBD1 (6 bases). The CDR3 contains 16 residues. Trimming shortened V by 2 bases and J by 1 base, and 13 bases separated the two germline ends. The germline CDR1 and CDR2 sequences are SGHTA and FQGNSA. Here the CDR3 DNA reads TGTGCCAGCAGCTTACAAAAGACAGGTGGCACAGATACGCAGTATTTT. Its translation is CASSLQKTGGTDTQYF.

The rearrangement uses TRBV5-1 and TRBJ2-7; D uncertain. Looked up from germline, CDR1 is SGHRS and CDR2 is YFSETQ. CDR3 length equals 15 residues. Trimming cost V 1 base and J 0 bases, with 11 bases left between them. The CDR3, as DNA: TGCGCCAGCAGCTTGTATCCACAGAGCTCCTACGAGCAGTACTTC. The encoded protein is CASSLYPQSSYEQYF.

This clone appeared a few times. The DNA for the CDR3 is TGTGCCAGCAGCGTAGGGTTGGTCGGGAACAATGAGCAGTTCTTC. Amino acid sequence: CASSVGLVGNNEQFF. The chain is built from TRBV9 and TRBJ2-1; D perhaps matches TRBD2 (5 bases). V dropped 0 bases and J dropped 5 bases, with 12 bases sitting between them. The CDR3 covers 15 residues. Germline V CDR1 and CDR2: SGDLS, YYNGEE.

This CDR3 reads CATPRGANEQFF. For the CDR3, the DNA is TGTGCCACTCCACGTGGGGCCAATGAGCAGTTCTTC. The chain recombines TRBV12-3 or TRBV12-4 with TRBJ2-1, with D possibly TRBD1 on 5 matching bases. Trimming shortened V by 10 bases and J by 6 bases, and 13 bases separated the two germline ends. The CDR3 spans 12 residues.

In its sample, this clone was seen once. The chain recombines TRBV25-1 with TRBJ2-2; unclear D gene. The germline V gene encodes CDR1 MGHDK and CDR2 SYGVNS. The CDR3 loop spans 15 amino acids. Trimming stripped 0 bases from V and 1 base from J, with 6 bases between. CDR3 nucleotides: TGTGCCAGCAGTGAATATTACAGGAACACCGGGGAGCTGTTTTTT. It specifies CASSEYYRNTGELFF.

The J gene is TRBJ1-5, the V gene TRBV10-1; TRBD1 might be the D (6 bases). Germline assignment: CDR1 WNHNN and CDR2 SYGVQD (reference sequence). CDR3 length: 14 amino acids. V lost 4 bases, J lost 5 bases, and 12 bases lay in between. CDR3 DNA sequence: TGCGCCAGCAGTGGTGGGGGGCCTGATCAGCCCCAGCATTTT. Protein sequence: CASSGGGPDQPQHF.

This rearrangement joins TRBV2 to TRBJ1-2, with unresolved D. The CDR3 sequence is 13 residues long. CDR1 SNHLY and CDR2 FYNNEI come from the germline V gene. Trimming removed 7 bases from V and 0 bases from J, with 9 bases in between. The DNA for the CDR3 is TGTGCCAGCAACTATGTACCTAACTATGGCTACACCTTC. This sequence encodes CASNYVPNYGYTF.

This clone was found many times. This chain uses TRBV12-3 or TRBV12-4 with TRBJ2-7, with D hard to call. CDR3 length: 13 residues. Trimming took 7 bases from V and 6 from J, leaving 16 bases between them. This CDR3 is CASTIDGGREQYF. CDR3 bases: TGTGCCAGCACCATCGATGGTGGACGCGAGCAGTACTTC.

CDR3 protein: CASSSGTNYGYTF. DNA of the CDR3: TGTGCCAGCAGCTCCGGGACTAACTATGGCTACACCTTC. The chain has TRBV12-3 or TRBV12-4 and TRBJ1-2; D ambiguous. The CDR3 totals 13 residues. Trimming stripped 6 bases from V and 0 bases from J, with 8 bases between.

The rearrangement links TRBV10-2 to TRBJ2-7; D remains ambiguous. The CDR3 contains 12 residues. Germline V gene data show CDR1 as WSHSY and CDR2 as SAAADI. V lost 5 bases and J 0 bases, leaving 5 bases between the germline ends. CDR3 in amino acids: CASSQSSYEQYF. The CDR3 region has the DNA TGCGCCAGCAGTCAAAGCTCCTACGAGCAGTACTTC.

This chain's CDR3 is CASSFTSRELDYGYTF. Written as DNA, the CDR3 is TGTGCCAGCAGTTTCACCTCAAGGGAACTCGACTATGGCTACACCTTC. The chain employs TRBV6-6 and TRBJ1-2; no clear D gene. This CDR3 has 16 amino acids. Germline V gives CDR1 MNHNY, CDR2 SVGAGI (reference sequence). The V end was cut by 4 bases, the J end by 3 bases, with 18 bases between.

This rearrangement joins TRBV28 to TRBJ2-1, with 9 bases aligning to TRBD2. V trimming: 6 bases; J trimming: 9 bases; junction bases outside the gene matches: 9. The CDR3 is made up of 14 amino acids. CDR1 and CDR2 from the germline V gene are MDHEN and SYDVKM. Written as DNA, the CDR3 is TGTGCCAGCAGGCGACCGGGACTAGCAGCTGAGCAGTTCTTC. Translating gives CASRRPGLAAEQFF.

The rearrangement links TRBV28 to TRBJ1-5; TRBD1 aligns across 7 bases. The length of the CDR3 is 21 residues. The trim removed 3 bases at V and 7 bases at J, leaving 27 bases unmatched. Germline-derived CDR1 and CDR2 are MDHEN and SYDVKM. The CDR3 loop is CASSFLLLLRTGARQRQPQHF. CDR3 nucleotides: TGTGCCAGCAGTTTCCTCCTCCTACTACGGACAGGAGCTAGGCAGAGGCAGCCCCAGCATTTT.

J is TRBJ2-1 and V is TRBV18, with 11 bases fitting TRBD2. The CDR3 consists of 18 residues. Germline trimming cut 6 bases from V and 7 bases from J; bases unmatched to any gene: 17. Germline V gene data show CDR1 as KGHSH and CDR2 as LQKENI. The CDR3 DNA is TGTGCCAGCTCCCCCGAGCCTTTTAGCGGGAGGGCCGGGAATGAGCAGTTCTTC. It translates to CASSPEPFSGRAGNEQFF.

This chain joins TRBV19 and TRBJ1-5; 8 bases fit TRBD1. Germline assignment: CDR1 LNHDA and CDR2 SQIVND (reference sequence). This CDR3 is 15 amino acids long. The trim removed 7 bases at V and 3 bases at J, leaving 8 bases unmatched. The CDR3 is CASKAGQENNQPQHF. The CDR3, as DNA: TGTGCCAGTAAGGCGGGACAGGAGAACAATCAGCCCCAGCATTTT.

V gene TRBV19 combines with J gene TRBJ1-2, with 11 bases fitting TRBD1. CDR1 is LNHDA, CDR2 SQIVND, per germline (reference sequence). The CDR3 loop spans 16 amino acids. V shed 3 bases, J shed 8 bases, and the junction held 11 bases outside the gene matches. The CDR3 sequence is CASSILPGTGGRGYTF. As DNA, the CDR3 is TGTGCCAGTAGTATCCTACCCGGGACAGGGGGTCGCGGCTACACCTTC.

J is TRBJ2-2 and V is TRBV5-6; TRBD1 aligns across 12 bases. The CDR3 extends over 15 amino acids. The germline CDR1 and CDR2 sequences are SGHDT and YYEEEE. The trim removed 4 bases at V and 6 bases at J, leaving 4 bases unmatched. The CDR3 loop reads CASSLGDRGPGELFF. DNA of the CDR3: TGTGCCAGCAGCCTGGGGGACAGGGGGCCCGGGGAGCTGTTTTTT.